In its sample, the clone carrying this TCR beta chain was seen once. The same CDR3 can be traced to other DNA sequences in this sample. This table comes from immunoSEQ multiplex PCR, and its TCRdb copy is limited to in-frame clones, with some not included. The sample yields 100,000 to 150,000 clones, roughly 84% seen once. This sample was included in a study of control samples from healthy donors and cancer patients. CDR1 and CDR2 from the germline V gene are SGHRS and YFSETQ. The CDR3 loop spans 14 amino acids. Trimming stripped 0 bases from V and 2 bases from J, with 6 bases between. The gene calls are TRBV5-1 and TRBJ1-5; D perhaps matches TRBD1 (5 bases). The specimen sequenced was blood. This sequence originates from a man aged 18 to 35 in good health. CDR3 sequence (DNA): TGCGCCAGCAGCTTGGGGGACCGCAATCAGCCCCAGCATTTT. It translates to CASSLGDRNQPQHF.